The clone carrying this TCR beta chain was found once. This specimen belongs to a study of shared clonotypes between healthy human individuals. The method was immunoSEQ multiplex PCR; TCRdb's version includes in-frame clones alone and lacks a portion of them. The sample includes roughly 2 million clones, around 96% of them seen just once. The trim removed 8 bases at V and 0 bases at J, leaving 2 bases unmatched. The germline V gene encodes CDR1 MNHNS and CDR2 SASEGT. The CDR3 contains 14 residues. Naive CD8 cells were CD45RO-negative, positively selected for CCR7, excluding terminally differentiated effector memory CD45RA+ cells.

The rearrangement links TRBV6-1 to TRBJ2-7, with 12 bases identical to TRBD2. The source is a man younger than 30 in good health. The specimen was naive CD8+ T cells sorted from blood. Written as DNA, the CDR3 is TGTGCCAGCGAACTAGCGGGGGGCTCCTACGAGCAGTACTTC. It is translated as CASELAGGSYEQYF.